This T cell receptor (beta chain) was sequenced during a study of T cell changes during pregnancy in multiple sclerosis. This table comes from immunoSEQ multiplex PCR, and its TCRdb copy is limited to in-frame clones, with some not included. The sample has 30,000 to 40,000 clones, 90% seen once. V was pared by 0 bases and J by 0 bases, with 4 bases of the junction left unmatched. There are 15 residues in the CDR3. Looked up from germline, CDR1 is SQVTM and CDR2 is ANQGSEA. The TCR originated in a female donor with multiple sclerosis, enrolled in a pregnancy study. The rearrangement links TRBV29-1 to TRBJ2-7, with 8 bases aligning to TRBD1. Source: CD4+ T cells from peripheral blood mononuclear cells, taken in the second trimester of pregnancy. The CDR3 DNA follows: TGCAGCGTTGAAGATTGGACAGGGATCTCCTACGAGCAGTACTTC. It is translated as CSVEDWTGISYEQYF.